This T cell receptor beta chain was profiled in a study of Tregs in tolerant kidney transplant recipients. Study overall: Sorting after B cell culture yielded CD25+CD127- and 4-1BB+CD40L- CD4+ cells. CD4+CD25+CD127- cells came from approximately three-day belatacept mixed lymphocyte reactions, some with approximately five-day graft donor restimulation. General study points: Findings come from small patient numbers and require larger validation.

Libraries were prepared by immunoSEQ multiplex PCR; TCRdb keeps only in-frame clonotypes and omits some of them. Seen here are under 14,000 clones, 91% observed once, and the top ten hold approximately 6%. This clone was detected a few times. Its antigen remains unknown. From germline, CDR1 is SEHNR and CDR2 FQNEAQ (reference sequence). This CDR3 region has 17 residues. V lost 5 bases, J lost 12 bases, and 16 bases stayed unmatched. The origin of this receptor is a human patient who received a combined kidney and bone marrow transplant. Sequencing was performed on Tregs from blood cultured with allogeneic cells, taken before the transplant. This sequence joins TRBV7-9 and TRBJ2-3; 14 bases fit TRBD2. The chain's CDR3 is CASSQGTSGSTVEKQYF. In DNA, the CDR3 is TGTGCCAGCAGCCAAGGGACTAGCGGGAGTACGGTCGAGAAACAGTATTTT.